These T cell receptor beta chains were read from a single sample in a study of T cells in Graves' hyperthyroidism and ophthalmopathy. From the multiplex PCR reads, TCRdb called clonotypes with MiXCR, one entry per CDR3 protein. The sample has about 340,000 distinct CDR3 sequences; 20% to 25% are singletons. Sequencing used blood. These receptors all come from a woman aged 45-65 years with Graves' hyperthyroidism. CDR3s include the opening cysteine and the closing phenylalanine or tryptophan. The order of the fields is clone size, V gene, J gene, D gene, CDR3 protein, CDR3 DNA. The D gene is left open where the match is weak. Only some rows state a clone size, as once, few, many or a class for expanded clones.

clone size: few; V gene: TRBV19; J gene: TRBJ1-5; D gene: TRBD1; CDR3 protein: CASSRRGQTNQPQHF; CDR3 DNA: TGTGCCAGTAGTAGGAGGGGACAGACAAATCAGCCCCAGCATTTT
clone size: many; V gene: TRBV3-1; J gene: TRBJ1-2; D gene: TRBD1; CDR3 protein: CASSQDLQGAVSYGYTF; CDR3 DNA: TGTGCCAGCAGCCAAGATCTCCAGGGGGCAGTTTCCTATGGCTACACCTTC
clone size: -; V gene: TRBV5-1; J gene: TRBJ2-2; D gene: -; CDR3 protein: CASSLTGTLNGELFF; CDR3 DNA: TGCGCCAGCAGCTTAACCGGGACTCTCAACGGGGAGCTGTTTTTT
clone size: many; V gene: TRBV3-1; J gene: TRBJ2-5; D gene: TRBD1; CDR3 protein: CASSLDRGQGETQYF; CDR3 DNA: TGTGCCAGCAGCCTCGACAGGGGGCAAGGAGAGACCCAGTACTTC
clone size: -; V gene: TRBV7-8; J gene: TRBJ2-7; D gene: -; CDR3 protein: CASSPPWTYEQYF; CDR3 DNA: TGTGCCAGCAGCCCGCCTTGGACCTACGAGCAGTACTTC
clone size: many; V gene: TRBV7-2; J gene: TRBJ2-5; D gene: TRBD2; CDR3 protein: CASSLTPPSGSRETQYF; CDR3 DNA: TGTGCCAGCAGCTTAACCCCACCTAGCGGGAGTCGTGAGACCCAGTACTTC
clone size: -; V gene: TRBV2; J gene: TRBJ2-3; D gene: TRBD2; CDR3 protein: CASRSSGSRSDTQYF; CDR3 DNA: TGTGCCAGCAGGTCTAGCGGGAGTAGGTCAGATACGCAGTATTTT
clone size: -; V gene: TRBV12-5; J gene: TRBJ2-2; D gene: -; CDR3 protein: CASGLTTANTGELFF; CDR3 DNA: TGTGCTAGTGGTTTGACGACCGCGAACACCGGGGAGCTGTTTTTT
clone size: -; V gene: TRBV2; J gene: TRBJ2-3; D gene: -; CDR3 protein: CASSLAESGADTQYF; CDR3 DNA: TGTGCCAGCAGCTTGGCTGAATCAGGGGCAGATACGCAGTATTTT
clone size: once; V gene: TRBV2; J gene: TRBJ1-4; D gene: -; CDR3 protein: CASSQLPATNEKLFF; CDR3 DNA: TGTGCCAGCAGTCAGCTACCTGCAACTAATGAAAAACTGTTTTTT
clone size: many; V gene: TRBV3-1; J gene: TRBJ1-1; D gene: TRBD1; CDR3 protein: CASSKQGGEGAFF; CDR3 DNA: TGTGCCAGCAGCAAACAGGGGGGGGAAGGGGCTTTCTTT
clone size: many; V gene: TRBV2; J gene: TRBJ2-3; D gene: TRBD1; CDR3 protein: CASKGGQVTDTQYF; CDR3 DNA: TGTGCCAGCAAAGGAGGACAGGTCACAGATACGCAGTATTTT
clone size: -; V gene: TRBV11-3; J gene: TRBJ2-7; D gene: TRBD2; CDR3 protein: CASRAGAGAYEQYF; CDR3 DNA: TGTGCCAGCAGGGCAGGCGCGGGAGCCTACGAGCAGTACTTC